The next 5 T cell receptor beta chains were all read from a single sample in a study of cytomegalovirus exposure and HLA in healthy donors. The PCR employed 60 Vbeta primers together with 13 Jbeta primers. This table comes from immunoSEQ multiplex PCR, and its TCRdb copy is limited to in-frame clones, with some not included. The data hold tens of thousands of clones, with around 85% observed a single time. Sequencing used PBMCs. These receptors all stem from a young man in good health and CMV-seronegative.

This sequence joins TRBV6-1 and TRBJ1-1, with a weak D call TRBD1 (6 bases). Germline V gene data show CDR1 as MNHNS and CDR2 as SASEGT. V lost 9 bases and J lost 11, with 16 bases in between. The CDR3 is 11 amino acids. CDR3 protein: CASQTGPTAFF. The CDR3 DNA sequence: TGTGCCAGTCAGACAGGTCCCACCGCTTTCTTT.

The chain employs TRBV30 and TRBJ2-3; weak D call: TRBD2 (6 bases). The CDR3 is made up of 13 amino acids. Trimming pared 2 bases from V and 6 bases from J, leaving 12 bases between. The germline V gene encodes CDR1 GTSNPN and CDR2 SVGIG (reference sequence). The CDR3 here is CAWSSGAGDTQYF. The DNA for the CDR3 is TGTGCCTGGAGTAGTGGGGCGGGGGATACGCAGTATTTT. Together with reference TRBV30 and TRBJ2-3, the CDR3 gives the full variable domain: SQTIHQWPATLVQPVGSPLSLECTVEGTSNPNLYWYRQAAGRGLQLLFYSVGIGQISSEVPQNLSASRPQDRQFILSSKKLLLSDSGFYLCAWSSGAGDTQYFGPGTRLTVL.

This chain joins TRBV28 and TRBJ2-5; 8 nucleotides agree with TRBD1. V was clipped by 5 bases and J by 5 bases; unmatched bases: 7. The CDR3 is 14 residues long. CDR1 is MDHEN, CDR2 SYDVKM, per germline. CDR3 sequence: CASSHTGGRETQYF. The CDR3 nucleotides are TGTGCCAGCAGTCACACAGGGGGTAGGGAGACCCAGTACTTC.

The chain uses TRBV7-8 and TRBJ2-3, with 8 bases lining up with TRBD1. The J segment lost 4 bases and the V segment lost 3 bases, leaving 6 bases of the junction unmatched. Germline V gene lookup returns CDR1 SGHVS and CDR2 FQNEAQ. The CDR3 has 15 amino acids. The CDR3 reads CASSFGQGTADTQYF. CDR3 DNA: TGTGCCAGCAGCTTCGGACAGGGAACGGCAGATACGCAGTATTTT.

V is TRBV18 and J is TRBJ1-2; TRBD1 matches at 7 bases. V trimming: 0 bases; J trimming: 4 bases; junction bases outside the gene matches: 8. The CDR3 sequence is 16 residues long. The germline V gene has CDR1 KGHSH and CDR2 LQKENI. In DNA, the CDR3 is TGTGCCAGCTCACCACCGTCGCAGGGGGTAGCCTATGGCTACACCTTC. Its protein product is CASSPPSQGVAYGYTF.